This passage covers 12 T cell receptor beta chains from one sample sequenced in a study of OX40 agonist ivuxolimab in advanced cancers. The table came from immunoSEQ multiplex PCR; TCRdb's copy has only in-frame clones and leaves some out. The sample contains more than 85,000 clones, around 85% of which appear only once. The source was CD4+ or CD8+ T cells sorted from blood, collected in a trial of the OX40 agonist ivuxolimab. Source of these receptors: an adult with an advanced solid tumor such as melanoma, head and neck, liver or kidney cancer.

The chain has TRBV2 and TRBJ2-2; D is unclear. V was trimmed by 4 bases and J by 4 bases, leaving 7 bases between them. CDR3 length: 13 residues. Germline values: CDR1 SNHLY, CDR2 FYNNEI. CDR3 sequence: CASSGLGTGELFF. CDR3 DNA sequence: TGTGCCAGCAGTGGACTGGGCACCGGGGAGCTGTTTTTT.

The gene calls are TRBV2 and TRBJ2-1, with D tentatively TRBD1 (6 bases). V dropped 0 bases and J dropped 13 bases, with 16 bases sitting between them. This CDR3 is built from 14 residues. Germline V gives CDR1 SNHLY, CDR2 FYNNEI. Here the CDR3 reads CASSEAQRRTAQFF. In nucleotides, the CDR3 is TGTGCCAGCAGTGAAGCGCAACGCCGGACAGCACAGTTCTTC.

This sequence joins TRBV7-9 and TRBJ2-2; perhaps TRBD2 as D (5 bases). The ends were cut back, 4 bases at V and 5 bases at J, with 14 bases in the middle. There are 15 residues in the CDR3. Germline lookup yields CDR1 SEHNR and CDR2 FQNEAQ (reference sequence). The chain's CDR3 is CASSSPGWGTGELFF. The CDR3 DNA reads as TGTGCCAGCAGCTCCCCGGGGTGGGGAACCGGGGAGCTGTTTTTT.

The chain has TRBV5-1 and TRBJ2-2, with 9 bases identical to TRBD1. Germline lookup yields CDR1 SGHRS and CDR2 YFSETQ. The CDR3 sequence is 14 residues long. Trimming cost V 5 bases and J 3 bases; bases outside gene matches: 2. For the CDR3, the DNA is TGCGCCAGCAGAAACAGGGGGCACACCGGGGAGCTGTTTTTT. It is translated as CASRNRGHTGELFF.

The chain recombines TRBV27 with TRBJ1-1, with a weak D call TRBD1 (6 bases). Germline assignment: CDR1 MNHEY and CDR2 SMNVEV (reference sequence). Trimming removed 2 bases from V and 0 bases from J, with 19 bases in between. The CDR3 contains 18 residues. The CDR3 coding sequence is TGTGCCAGCAGTTTAATGGGTCTGGGGGCGCGGGTGAACACTGAAGCTTTCTTT. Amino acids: CASSLMGLGARVNTEAFF.

The CDR3 DNA sequence: TGTGCCAGCAGCTTGGGTCTGGAGGTAGATACGCAGTATTTT. Its protein is CASSLGLEVDTQYF. The chain links TRBV5-5 to TRBJ2-3, with a weak D call TRBD2 (5 bases). Looked up from germline, CDR1 is SGHKS and CDR2 is YYEKEE (reference sequence). This CDR3 is 14 amino acids long. The ends were cut back, 0 bases at V and 5 bases at J, with 10 bases in the middle.

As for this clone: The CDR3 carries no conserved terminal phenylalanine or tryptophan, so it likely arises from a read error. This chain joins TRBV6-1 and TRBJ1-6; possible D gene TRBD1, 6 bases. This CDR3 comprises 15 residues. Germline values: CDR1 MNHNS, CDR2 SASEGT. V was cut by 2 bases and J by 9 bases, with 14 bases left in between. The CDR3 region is CASSEFGGAGSPLHL. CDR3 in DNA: TGTGCCAGCAGTGAATTCGGGGGGGCAGGTTCACCCCTCCACCTT.

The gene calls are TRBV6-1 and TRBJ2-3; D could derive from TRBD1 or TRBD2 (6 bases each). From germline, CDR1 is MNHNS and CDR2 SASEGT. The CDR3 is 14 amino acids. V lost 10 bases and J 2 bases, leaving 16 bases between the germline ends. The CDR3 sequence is CATAGGPYTDTQYF. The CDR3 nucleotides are TGTGCCACCGCCGGGGGCCCGTACACAGATACGCAGTATTTT.

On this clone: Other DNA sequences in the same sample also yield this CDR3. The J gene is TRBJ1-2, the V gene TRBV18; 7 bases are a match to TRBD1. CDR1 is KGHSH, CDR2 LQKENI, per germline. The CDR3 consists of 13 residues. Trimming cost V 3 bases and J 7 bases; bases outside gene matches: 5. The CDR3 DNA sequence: TGTGCCAGCTCACCCGACAGGGTTGGTGGCTACACCTTC. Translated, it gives CASSPDRVGGYTF.

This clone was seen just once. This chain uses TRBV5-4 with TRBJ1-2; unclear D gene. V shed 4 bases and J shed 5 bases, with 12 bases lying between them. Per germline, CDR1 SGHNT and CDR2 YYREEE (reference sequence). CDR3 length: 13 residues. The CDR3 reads CASSAPGGYGYTF. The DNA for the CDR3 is TGTGCCAGCAGCGCACCGGGAGGATATGGCTACACCTTC.

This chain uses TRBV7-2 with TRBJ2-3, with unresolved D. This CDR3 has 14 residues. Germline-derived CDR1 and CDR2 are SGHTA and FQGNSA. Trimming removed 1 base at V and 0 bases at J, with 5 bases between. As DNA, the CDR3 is TGTGCCAGCAGCTTAGGCCCTAGCACAGATACGCAGTATTTT. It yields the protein CASSLGPSTDTQYF.

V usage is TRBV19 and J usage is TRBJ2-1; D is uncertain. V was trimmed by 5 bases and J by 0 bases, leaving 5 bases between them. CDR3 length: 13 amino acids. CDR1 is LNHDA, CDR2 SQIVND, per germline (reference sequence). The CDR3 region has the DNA TGTGCCAGTAGTCCGAGCTCCTACAATGAGCAGTTCTTC. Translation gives CASSPSSYNEQFF.